This T cell receptor (beta chain) was profiled in a study of blood T cell repertoires in COVID-19. As for the study in general: Samples came from the United States, Italy and Spain, spanning acute and convalescent COVID-19. Nucleic acid was either cDNA or gDNA, and it came from T cells, B-cell-depleted T cells, or PBMCs.

Per the original methods: Amplification of reference gene primers was used by the study to estimate nucleated cell counts. This table comes from immunoSEQ multiplex PCR, and its TCRdb copy is limited to in-frame clones, with some not included. The D gene and trimming were derived from the DNA, and the V and J assignments and clone size from that table. Here the sample spans 150,000 to 200,000 clones, 85% to 90% being singletons. Sample: peripheral blood. The source is a human donor in a cohort sampled during active COVID-19.

The CDR3 is CASSLRLAHEQFF. The CDR3 DNA is TGTGCCAGCAGCTTAAGACTAGCCCATGAGCAGTTCTTC. The chain uses TRBV7-6 and TRBJ2-1, with TRBD2 matching 7 bases. Unmatched junction bases numbered 3, after V lost 2 bases and J lost 8 bases. Germline V gene sequence: CDR1 SGHVS, CDR2 FNYEAQ. CDR3 length equals 13 residues. Looking up the rest from reference TRBV7-6 and TRBJ2-1 gives the full variable domain: GAGVSQSPRYKVTKRGQDVALRCDPISGHVSLYWYRQALGQGPEFLTYFNYEAQQDKSGLPNDRFSAERPEGSISTLTIQRTEQRDSAMYRCASSLRLAHEQFFGPGTRLTVL.